The 5 T cell receptor beta chains reported below all come from one sample, sequenced in a study of tumor-infiltrating lymphocytes in primary liver carcinoma. Extraction of RNA together with DNA used roughly 18-32 mg of unsorted bulk tissue. Researchers generated TCR beta cDNA from roughly 500 ng of total RNA, relying on a constant-region primer. Three nested multiplex PCR rounds, a slightly modified ARM-PCR method, built the TCR beta libraries. TRBV1-TRBV30 forward primers and a C-beta reverse primer were used in the first two PCR rounds, which each ran for approximately 9 cycles. TCRdb reanalysed the multiplex PCR reads using MiXCR and keeps one entry per CDR3 protein. The table includes approximately 110,000 distinct CDR3 sequences, 50% to 70% detected once. Material: liver tumor tissue from sampling region 1. The subset is: tumor region T1, superior pole. These receptors were taken from a woman in her sixties or seventies with primary liver carcinoma and hepatitis B virus infection.

This clonotype was recorded at least ten times. The gene calls are TRBV6-2 or TRBV6-3 and TRBJ2-1; 8 nucleotides match TRBD2. The length of the CDR3 is 14 residues. The V and J ends lost 0 bases and 14 bases, in that order; junction bases with no gene match: 9. The germline CDR1 and CDR2 sequences are MNHEY and SVGEGT. The CDR3 spells CASSYSMGLGEEFF. In nucleotides, the CDR3 is TGTGCCAGCAGTTACTCGATGGGACTAGGGGAAGAGTTCTTC.

Concerning this clonotype itself: A read error is likely, as this CDR3 ends without the conserved phenylalanine or tryptophan. This chain uses TRBV10-3 with TRBJ2-7, with D perhaps given as TRBD1 or TRBD2 (5 bases each). The CDR3 has 14 amino acids. Germline CDR1 and CDR2: ENHRY and SYGVKD. The CDR3: CAISEGREPYEQYL. The CDR3 DNA follows: TGCGCCATCAGTGAGGGCAGGGAACCCTACGAGCAGTACCTC.

Notes on this clonotype: One end of the junction varies from germline; a read error may be responsible. The chain couples TRBV4-1 to TRBJ1-5; 10 bases line up with TRBD1. Germline V gene sequence: CDR1 MGHRA, CDR2 YSYEKL. This CDR3 is built from 16 residues. CDR3 bases: TGCACCAGCAGCCAAGCGACAGGGGGCGGCAATCAGTCCCAGCATTTT. Its protein product is CTSSQATGGGNQSQHF.

With regard to this clonotype: One end of the junction varies from germline; a read error may be responsible. This chain links TRBV10-3 with TRBJ1-5, with unresolved D. CDR3 length equals 13 residues. From germline, CDR1 is ENHRY and CDR2 SYGVKD. The CDR3 DNA follows: TGTGCCGTCAGTGGAGATCCCACGGGTACAAGACATTTT. Encoded protein: CAVSGDPTGTRHF.

In its sample, this clonotype was seen many times. The chain is built from TRBV28 and TRBJ1-1, with D possibly being TRBD1 (5 bases). The CDR3 loop spans 13 amino acids. V lost 11 bases and J 2 bases, leaving 15 bases between the germline ends. Germline V gene data show CDR1 as MDHEN and CDR2 as SYDVKM. For the CDR3, the DNA is TGTGCCGGGGGGAGGGCGGCCAACACTGAAGCTTTCTTT. This codes for CAGGRAANTEAFF.